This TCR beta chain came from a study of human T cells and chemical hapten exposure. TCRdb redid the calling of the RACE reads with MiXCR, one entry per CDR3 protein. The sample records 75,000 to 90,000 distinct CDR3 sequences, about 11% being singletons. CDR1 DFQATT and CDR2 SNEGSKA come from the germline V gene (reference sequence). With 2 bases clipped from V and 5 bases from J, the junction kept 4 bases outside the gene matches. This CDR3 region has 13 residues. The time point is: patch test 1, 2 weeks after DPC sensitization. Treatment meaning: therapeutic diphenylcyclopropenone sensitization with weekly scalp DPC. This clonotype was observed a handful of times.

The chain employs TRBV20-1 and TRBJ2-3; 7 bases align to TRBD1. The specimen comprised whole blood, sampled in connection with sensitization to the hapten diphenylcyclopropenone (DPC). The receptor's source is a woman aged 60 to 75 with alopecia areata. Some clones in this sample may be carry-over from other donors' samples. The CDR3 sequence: CSARLNRGDTQYF. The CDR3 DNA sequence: TGCAGTGCTAGACTAAACAGGGGAGATACGCAGTATTTT.